This T cell receptor beta chain was identified during a study of T cells after yellow fever vaccination. The study, taken as a whole, reports: One caveat is that FACS-sorted repertoires could contain abundant clonotypes contaminating from the bulk population.

Between the trimmed V and J ends, which lost 3 bases and 9 bases, there was a span of 15 bases. This CDR3 is 14 amino acids long. Template switching by 5'RACE produced TCR cDNA, adding a universal primer site and UMIs. TCRdb passed the 5' RACE reads through MiXCR, listing each CDR3 protein once. The table records a few hundred thousand distinct CDR3 sequences, roughly 3% of them present only once. This clonotype was recorded many times. The target antigen is unknown. This clonotype originated in a man younger than 35 who received the YFV17D yellow fever vaccine. Material: CD4+ T cells sorted from PBMCs, obtained 10 days after the yellow fever booster vaccination. This chain connects TRBV12-3 or TRBV12-4 to TRBJ2-1, with a weak D call TRBD1 (5 bases). CDR3 region: CASSFSTGTGEQFF. CDR3 bases: TGTGCCAGCAGTTTCTCAACAGGAACCGGTGAGCAGTTCTTC.